These T cell receptor beta chains were read from a single sample in a study of blood T cell repertoires in COVID-19. TCRdb's table, derived via immunoSEQ multiplex PCR, lists solely in-frame clones and lacks some. The sample holds over 200,000 clones, around nine tenths seen once. Sequencing was done on a sample of peripheral blood. The receptor set was obtained from a man in his forties or fifties who had recovered from COVID-19. Both conserved end residues are part of each CDR3. A D gene is named only where the DNA matches it firmly. Clone size is shown for a subset of rows, as once, few, many or a class of expanded clone.

D	V	size	J	CDR3
TRBD1	TRBV10-3	.	TRBJ2-4	CAISESGGGLTKNIQYF
TRBD1	TRBV19	.	TRBJ1-2	CASSRGEYGYTF
.	TRBV19	.	TRBJ1-2	CASTFQATVYGYTF
.	TRBV21-1	.	TRBJ2-1	CASSKGIDNEQFF
TRBD2	TRBV7-2	.	TRBJ2-2	CASSLVAGNTGELFF
.	TRBV5-4	.	TRBJ1-4	CASSLQGRGNEKLFF
TRBD1	TRBV7-8	.	TRBJ1-1	CASSVRDRVTEAFF
TRBD2	TRBV12-5	.	TRBJ2-3	CASGYRAGVSTDTQYF
.	TRBV2	.	TRBJ2-5	CASSAEAGSLLTQYF
.	TRBV27	.	TRBJ2-3	CATRGARSTDTQYF
TRBD2	TRBV6-5	.	TRBJ2-3	CATRLAGAADTQYF
.	TRBV5-1	.	TRBJ1-2	CASSRGGDYGYTF
TRBD2	TRBV11-2	.	TRBJ2-5	CASSPSRGEETQYF
.	TRBV18	.	TRBJ2-1	CASSPGHEQFF
TRBD1	TRBV4-3	.	TRBJ2-1	CASSQVGTGNEQFF
TRBD1	TRBV6-5	once	TRBJ2-5	CASSAGQGRETQYF
TRBD2	TRBV4-3	.	TRBJ2-1	CASSQDWGGSYNEQFF
TRBD2	TRBV6-5	.	TRBJ2-3	CASSRGGAGDTQYF
.	TRBV13	.	TRBJ1-2	CASSLHLTGPYGYTF
TRBD2	TRBV7-9	.	TRBJ2-1	CASSFPSGRGNEQFF
TRBD1	TRBV7-2	few	TRBJ1-1	CASSLWTGNTEAFF
.	TRBV6-1	many	TRBJ2-2	CASSESDTGELFF
TRBD1	TRBV6-2/TRBV6-3	.	TRBJ2-1	CASSHPGTGGYNEQFF
.	TRBV20-1	.	TRBJ1-2	CSARGGAGYTF
.	TRBV19	once	TRBJ1-1	CASSISSFRVNTEAFF
.	TRBV9	.	TRBJ2-2	CASSVDLAHTGELFF
TRBD1	TRBV7-9	.	TRBJ1-4	CASSRTDRVEKLFF
TRBD1	TRBV20-1	.	TRBJ1-5	CSASQGASNQPQHF
TRBD2	TRBV7-8	.	TRBJ2-3	CASSSLAGEYTDTQYF
TRBD2	TRBV6-2/TRBV6-3	.	TRBJ2-3	CASSLAGGPPHTQYF
.	TRBV6-5	.	TRBJ2-5	CASSYSAAQETQYF